Detailed here is one T cell receptor beta chain. The source of the sample is a study of shared clonotypes between healthy human individuals. Germline CDR1 is MNHNS and CDR2 is SASEGT. The CDR3 runs 13 residues. Within Nashville, Tennessee resided all donors, each a Caucasian adult. Into CD45RA+ naive and CD45RA-negative memory subsets, the CD4+ cells were split. Some clones are missing from TCRdb's copy, which holds only in-frame ones; the method was immunoSEQ multiplex PCR. The sample shows under 650,000 clones, 90% to 96% of them seen only once. Sequences were obtained from naive CD4+ T cells sorted from blood. Subset meaning: CD45RA+ positively selected. This TCR derives from a woman aged 30 to 39 in good health. The V call is TRBV6-1, the J call TRBJ1-5; TRBD1 matches 8 bases. CDR3 in DNA: TGTGCAGCCGAAGGACAGGGAGATCAGCCCCAGCATTTT. Amino acid sequence: CAAEGQGDQPQHF.